A few counts support the clone carrying this T cell receptor (beta chain). The CDR3 loop spans 16 amino acids. V lost 1 base, J lost 0 bases, and 13 bases lay in between. Germline CDR1 SEHNR, CDR2 FQNEAQ (reference sequence). The source of the sample is a study of blood T cell repertoires in COVID-19. Seattle patients were enrolled while actively infected and followed longitudinally. Authors' methods: Reference gene primer amplification in the assay estimated nucleated cell counts. The data were produced by immunoSEQ multiplex PCR, yet TCRdb's version contains in-frame clones alone and is incomplete. V, J and clone size reflect that table, while D and trimming were determined from the DNA. The sample holds approximately 300,000 clones, 85% to 90% seen once.

The clonotype was recovered from a woman younger than 45 with COVID-19, enrolled during active disease. Sequencing input: peripheral blood. V usage is TRBV7-9 and J usage is TRBJ2-7, with D unresolved. DNA of the CDR3: TGTGCCAGCAGCTTAGACAGTCAGCTATTCTCCTACGAGCAGTACTTC. This codes for CASSLDSQLFSYEQYF.